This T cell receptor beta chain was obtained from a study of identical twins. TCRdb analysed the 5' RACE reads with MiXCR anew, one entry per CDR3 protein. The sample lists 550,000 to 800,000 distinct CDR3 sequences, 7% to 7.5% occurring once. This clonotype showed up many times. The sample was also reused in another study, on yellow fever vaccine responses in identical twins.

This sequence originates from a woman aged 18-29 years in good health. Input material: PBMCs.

CDR3 amino acids: CASSRDWQETQYF. The CDR3 nucleotides are TGTGCCAGCAGCAGAGATTGGCAAGAGACCCAGTACTTC. This rearrangement joins TRBV12-3 or TRBV12-4 to TRBJ2-5; D is ambiguous. The CDR3 length is 13 residues. Trimming shortened V by 6 bases and J by 2 bases, and 10 bases separated the two germline ends.